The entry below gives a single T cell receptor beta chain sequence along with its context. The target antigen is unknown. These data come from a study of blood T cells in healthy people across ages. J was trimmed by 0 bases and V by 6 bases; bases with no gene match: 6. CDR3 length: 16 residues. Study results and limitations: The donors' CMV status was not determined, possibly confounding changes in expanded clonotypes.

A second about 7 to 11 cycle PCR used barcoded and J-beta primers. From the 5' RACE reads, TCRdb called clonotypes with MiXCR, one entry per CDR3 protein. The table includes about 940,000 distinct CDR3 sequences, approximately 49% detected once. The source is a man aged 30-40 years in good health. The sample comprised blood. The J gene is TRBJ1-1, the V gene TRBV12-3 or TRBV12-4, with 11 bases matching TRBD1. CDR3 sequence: CASRPGQGALNTEAFF. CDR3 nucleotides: TGTGCCAGCAGACCCGGACAGGGGGCTTTGAACACTGAAGCTTTCTTT.